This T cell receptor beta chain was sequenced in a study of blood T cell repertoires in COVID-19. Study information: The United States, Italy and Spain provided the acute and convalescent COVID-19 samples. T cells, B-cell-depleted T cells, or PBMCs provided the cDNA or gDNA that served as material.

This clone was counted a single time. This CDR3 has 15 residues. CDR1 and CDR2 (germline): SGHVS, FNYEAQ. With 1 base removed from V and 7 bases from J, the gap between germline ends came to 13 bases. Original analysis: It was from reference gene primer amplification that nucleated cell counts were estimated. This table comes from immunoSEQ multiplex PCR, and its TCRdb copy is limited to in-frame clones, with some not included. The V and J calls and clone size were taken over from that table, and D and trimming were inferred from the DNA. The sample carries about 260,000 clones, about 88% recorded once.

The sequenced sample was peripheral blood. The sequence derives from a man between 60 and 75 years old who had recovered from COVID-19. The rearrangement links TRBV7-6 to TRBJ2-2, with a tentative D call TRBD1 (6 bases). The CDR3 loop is CASSLEGVWVGELFF. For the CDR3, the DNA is TGTGCCAGCAGCTTAGAGGGGGTCTGGGTCGGGGAGCTGTTTTTT.